These 15 T cell receptor beta chains originate from one sample sequenced in a study of blood T cell repertoires in COVID-19. Libraries were prepared by immunoSEQ multiplex PCR; TCRdb keeps only in-frame clonotypes and omits some of them. The sample has over 150,000 clones; almost 85% are singletons. Sample: peripheral blood. These TCRs come from a man younger than 30 with active or convalescent COVID-19.

This clone was seen at least ten times. The same CDR3 arises from other DNA sequences in this sample as well. The rearrangement links TRBV7-2 to TRBJ2-3; no reliable D call. V was trimmed by 0 bases and J by 0 bases, leaving 7 bases between them. CDR1 and CDR2 (germline): SGHTA, FQGNSA. This CDR3 contains 15 residues. The chain's CDR3 is CASSLASGSTDTQYF. The CDR3, as DNA: TGTGCCAGCAGCTTAGCTTCCGGGAGCACAGATACGCAGTATTTT.

The rearrangement joins TRBV6-5 to TRBJ1-5; TRBD1 might be the D (5 bases). The CDR3 length is 16 residues. Trimming pared 2 bases from V and 2 bases from J, leaving 13 bases between. Germline V CDR1 and CDR2: MNHEY, SVGAGI. In DNA form, the CDR3 reads TGTGCCAGCAGTTACAGGGGAGGGGCCGGCAATCAGCCCCAGCATTTT. Amino acid sequence: CASSYRGGAGNQPQHF.

This chain links TRBV4-2 with TRBJ1-1; possibly TRBD1 for D (6 bases). Trimming shortened V by 4 bases and J by 8 bases, and 14 bases separated the two germline ends. The length of the CDR3 is 13 residues. Germline CDR1 reads LGHNA; CDR2 reads YNFKEQ. As DNA, the CDR3 is TGTGCCAGCAGCCGCACCGGGACACCCGAAGCTTTCTTT. Its translation: CASSRTGTPEAFF.

This chain uses TRBV30 with TRBJ2-3; 11 bases align to TRBD2. V lost 4 bases, J lost 6 bases, and 9 bases stayed unmatched. CDR1 and CDR2 from the germline V gene are GTSNPN and SVGIG (reference sequence). There are 15 residues in the CDR3. DNA of the CDR3: TGTGCCTGGACCAAACTAGCGGGAGAACTGGATACGCAGTATTTT. Protein: CAWTKLAGELDTQYF.

The chain combines TRBV10-3 with TRBJ2-7; D perhaps matches TRBD1 (6 bases). The germline gives CDR1 ENHRY, CDR2 SYGVKD. The CDR3 covers 13 residues. Trimming removed 6 bases at V and 0 bases at J, with 9 bases between. The DNA of the CDR3 is TGTGCCATCAGCCCGGACAGCTCCTACGAGCAGTACTTC. Protein product: CAISPDSSYEQYF.

J is TRBJ2-5 and V is TRBV11-2; D is unresolved. This CDR3 spans 15 amino acids. Germline CDR1 reads SGHAT; CDR2 reads FQNNGV. Deletions cut 0 bases from V and 2 bases from J, with 10 bases between. The CDR3 coding sequence is TGTGCCAGCAGCTTAGAGGCTTCAGTTCAAGAGACCCAGTACTTC. This codes for CASSLEASVQETQYF.

The chain employs TRBV28 and TRBJ1-2, with D unresolved. Per the germline V gene, CDR1 is MDHEN and CDR2 is SYDVKM. Trimming left V 7 bases short and J 7 bases short, with 16 bases between. The CDR3 is 13 amino acids. CDR3 amino acids: CASTSGGLAGYTF. As DNA, the CDR3 is TGTGCCAGCACCTCCGGCGGATTGGCTGGCTACACCTTC.

J is TRBJ1-3 and V is TRBV9; D uncertain. Germline values: CDR1 SGDLS, CDR2 YYNGEE. The CDR3 is 15 residues long. V was trimmed by 2 bases and J by 4 bases, leaving 13 bases between them. The CDR3 region is CASSVGPSWGNTIYF. In nucleotides, the CDR3 is TGTGCCAGCAGCGTCGGGCCTAGCTGGGGAAACACCATATATTTT.

V and J are TRBV2 and TRBJ2-1; 10 bases agree with TRBD2. With 2 bases clipped from V and 4 bases from J, the junction kept 8 bases outside the gene matches. Germline CDR1 SNHLY, CDR2 FYNNEI. The CDR3 has 17 amino acids. CDR3 amino acids: CASSELTGLAAYNEQFF. Written as DNA, the CDR3 is TGTGCCAGCAGTGAACTAACTGGACTAGCGGCATACAATGAGCAGTTCTTC. The full variable domain, rest sourced from reference TRBV2 and TRBJ2-1, is EPEVTQTPSHQVTQMGQEVILRCVPISNHLYFYWYRQILGQKVEFLVSFYNNEISEKSEIFDDQFSVERPDGSNFTLKIRSTKLEDSAMYFCASSELTGLAAYNEQFFGPGTRLTVL.

This rearrangement joins TRBV5-8 to TRBJ1-5; a weak D match, TRBD1 (5 bases). This CDR3 contains 16 residues. Germline V gene lookup returns CDR1 SGHTS and CDR2 YDEGEE. With 3 bases removed from V and 7 bases from J, the gap between germline ends came to 20 bases. The DNA for the CDR3 is TGTGCCAGCAGCTCCCCAGGACGGGGGAATCAGCAGCCCCAGCATTTT. This sequence encodes CASSSPGRGNQQPQHF.

The J gene is TRBJ2-1, the V gene TRBV3-1 (or the pseudogene TRBV3-2), with a weak D call TRBD1 (6 bases). CDR1 and CDR2 from the germline V gene are LGHDT and YNNKEL (reference sequence). The CDR3 has 16 residues. The V end lost 4 bases, the J end lost 1 base, and 14 bases lay between the germline ends. The CDR3 loop reads CASSPRLGGSYNEQFF. In DNA, the CDR3 is TGTGCCAGCAGCCCGCGGCTAGGGGGATCCTACAATGAGCAGTTCTTC.

V usage is TRBV7-9 and J usage is TRBJ1-6; 8 nucleotides agree with TRBD1. This CDR3 has 17 residues. Per germline, CDR1 SEHNR and CDR2 FQNEAQ (reference sequence). V shed 4 bases, J shed 0 bases, and the junction held 5 bases outside the gene matches. CDR3 sequence: CASSWTGSSSYNSPLHF. In DNA form, the CDR3 reads TGTGCCAGCAGCTGGACAGGGTCTAGCTCCTATAATTCACCCCTCCACTTT.

The chain links TRBV6-2 or TRBV6-3 to TRBJ2-7; TRBD2 agrees at 8 bases. Germline CDR1 reads MNHEY; CDR2 reads SVGEGT. The CDR3 extends over 14 amino acids. With 6 bases clipped from V and 0 bases from J, the junction kept 4 bases outside the gene matches. The CDR3 coding sequence is TGTGCCAGCAGCCCCACTAGCGGCTCCTACGAGCAGTACTTC. As protein: CASSPTSGSYEQYF.

The V call is TRBV7-6, the J call TRBJ1-1; 8 bases line up with TRBD1. The germline CDR1 and CDR2 sequences are SGHVS and FNYEAQ. V lost 5 bases and J lost 5; bases outside the gene matches: 7. CDR3 length: 14 amino acids. CDR3 in DNA: TGTGCCAGCAGCACATCGACAGGGGATACTGAAGCTTTCTTT. Its protein is CASSTSTGDTEAFF.

The gene calls are TRBV23-1 and TRBJ1-4; D not resolved. TRBV23-1 is known as an ORF, though its function is uncertain. This CDR3 has 14 amino acids. V was cut by 3 bases and J by 4 bases, with 9 bases left in between. The CDR3 DNA reads as TGCGCCAGCAGTCAGAGAGGGCTTAATGAAAAACTGTTTTTT. Translating gives CASSQRGLNEKLFF.